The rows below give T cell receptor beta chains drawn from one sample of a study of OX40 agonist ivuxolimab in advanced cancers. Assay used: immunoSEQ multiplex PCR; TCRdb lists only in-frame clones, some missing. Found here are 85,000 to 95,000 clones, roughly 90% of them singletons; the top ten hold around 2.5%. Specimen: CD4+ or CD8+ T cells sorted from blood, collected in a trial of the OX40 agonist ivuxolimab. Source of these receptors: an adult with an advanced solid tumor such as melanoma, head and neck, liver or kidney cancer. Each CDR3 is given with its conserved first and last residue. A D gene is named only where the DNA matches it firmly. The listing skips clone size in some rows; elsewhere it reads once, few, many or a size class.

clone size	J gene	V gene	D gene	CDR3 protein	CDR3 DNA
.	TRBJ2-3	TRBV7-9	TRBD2	CASSFSGRGEYF	TGTGCCAGCAGTTTTAGCGGGAGAGGGGAGTATTTT
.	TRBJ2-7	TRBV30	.	CAWRSYGPEQYF	TGTGCCTGGAGATCCTATGGGCCTGAGCAGTACTTC
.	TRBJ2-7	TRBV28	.	CASSLRVPRSYEQYF	TGTGCCAGCAGTTTACGGGTCCCCCGATCGTACGAGCAGTACTTC
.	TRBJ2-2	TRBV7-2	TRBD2	CASSLEASGSTGELFF	TGTGCCAGCAGCTTAGAGGCTAGCGGGAGTACCGGGGAGCTGTTTTTT
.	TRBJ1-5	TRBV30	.	CAWSLMTGSNQPQHF	TGTGCCTGGAGTCTCATGACAGGATCCAATCAGCCCCAGCATTTT
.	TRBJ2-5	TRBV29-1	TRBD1	CSVGTGTGGQETQYF	TGCAGCGTGGGCACCGGGACAGGGGGTCAAGAGACCCAGTACTTC
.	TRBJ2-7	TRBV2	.	CASRDVGVYEQYF	TGTGCCAGCAGGGACGTGGGAGTTTACGAGCAGTACTTC
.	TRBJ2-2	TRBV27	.	CASSFGSSGELFF	TGTGCCAGCAGTTTCGGGTCCTCCGGGGAGCTGTTTTTT
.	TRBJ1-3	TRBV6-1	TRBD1	CASSRQGTIGNTIYF	TGTGCCAGCAGCCGACAGGGGACGATCGGAAACACCATATATTTT
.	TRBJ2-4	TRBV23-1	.	CASSQSTGQSPKNIQYF	TGCGCCAGCAGTCAGAGTACCGGACAGTCCCCCAAAAACATTCAGTACTTC
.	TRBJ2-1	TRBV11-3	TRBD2	CASSRTSGVYNEQFF	TGTGCCAGCAGCCGGACTAGCGGGGTATACAATGAGCAGTTCTTC
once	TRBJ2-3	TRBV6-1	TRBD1	CASRRGQGVDTQYF	TGTGCCAGCAGGAGGGGACAGGGTGTGGATACGCAGTATTTT
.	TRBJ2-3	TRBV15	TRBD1	CATSSPGQGLGDTQYF	TGTGCCACCAGCAGCCCGGGACAGGGGTTAGGGGATACGCAGTATTTT
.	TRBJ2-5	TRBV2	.	CASSAGQSQETQYF	TGTGCCAGCAGCGCCGGACAGAGCCAAGAGACCCAGTACTTC
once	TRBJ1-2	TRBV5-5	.	CASSVIQGSYGYTF	TGTGCCAGCAGCGTGATCCAGGGGAGTTATGGCTACACCTTC
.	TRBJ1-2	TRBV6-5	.	CASSQGHGYTF	TGTGCCAGCAGCCAGGGTCATGGCTACACCTTC
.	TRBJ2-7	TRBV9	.	CASSVTSSYEQYF	TGTGCCAGCAGCGTTACTAGCTCGTACGAGCAGTACTTC
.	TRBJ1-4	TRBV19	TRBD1	CASSRQGYGDEKLFF	TGTGCCAGTAGTAGACAGGGATACGGGGATGAAAAACTGTTTTTT
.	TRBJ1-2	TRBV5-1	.	CASSLGGAGDGYTF	TGCGCCAGCAGCTTGGGTGGGGCCGGGGATGGCTACACCTTC
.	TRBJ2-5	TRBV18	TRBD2	CASSPLSGGSGETQYF	TGTGCCAGCTCACCGCTTAGTGGCGGGAGTGGTGAGACCCAGTACTTC
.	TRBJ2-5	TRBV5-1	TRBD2	CASSIGGGPQQETQYF	TGCGCCAGCAGCATCGGGGGGGGCCCCCAGCAAGAGACCCAGTACTTC
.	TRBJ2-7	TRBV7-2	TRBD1	CASSLEGATYEQYF	TGTGCCAGCAGCTTAGAGGGGGCCACCTACGAGCAGTACTTC
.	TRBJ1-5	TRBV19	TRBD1	CASSSGGTGNVPQHF	TGTGCCAGTAGTAGCGGGGGGACAGGAAATGTGCCCCAGCATTTT
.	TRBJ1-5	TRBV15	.	CATSRISTGGSNQPQHF	TGTGCCACCAGCAGGATCTCGACAGGCGGAAGCAATCAGCCCCAGCATTTT
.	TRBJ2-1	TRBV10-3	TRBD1	CATRPLQGNYNEQFF	TGTGCCACCCGACCCCTACAGGGGAACTACAATGAGCAGTTCTTC
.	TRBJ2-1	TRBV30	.	CAWSLFQRTLYNEQFF	TGTGCCTGGTCCCTTTTCCAGCGGACTTTATACAATGAGCAGTTCTTC
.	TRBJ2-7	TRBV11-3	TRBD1	CASSLRDRAEQYF	TGTGCCAGCAGCTTACGGGACAGAGCCGAGCAGTACTTC
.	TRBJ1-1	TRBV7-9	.	CASSLGLSWGTEAFF	TGTGCCAGCAGCCTGGGACTGAGTTGGGGGACTGAAGCTTTCTTT
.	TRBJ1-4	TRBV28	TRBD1	CASRKTGATNEKLFF	TGTGCCAGCAGAAAAACAGGGGCAACTAATGAAAAACTGTTTTTT
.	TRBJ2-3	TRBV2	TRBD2	CASTLGGRGGTDTQYF	TGTGCCAGCACGTTGGGCGGGAGGGGTGGAACAGATACGCAGTATTTT
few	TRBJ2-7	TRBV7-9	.	CASSLVDEQYF	TGTGCCAGCAGCTTGGTCGACGAGCAGTACTTC
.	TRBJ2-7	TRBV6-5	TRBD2	CASSSFVAGSYEQYF	TGTGCCAGCAGTTCCTTCGTAGCGGGGTCCTACGAGCAGTACTTC
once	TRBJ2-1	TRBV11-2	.	CASSIPGRVNEQFF	TGTGCCAGCAGCATCCCAGGTAGGGTCAATGAGCAGTTCTTC
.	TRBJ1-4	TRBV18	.	CASSQNRRLQVSNEKLFF	TGTGCCAGCTCCCAAAACAGGAGGTTGCAGGTTTCTAATGAAAAACTGTTTTTT
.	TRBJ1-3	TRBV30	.	CAWRDGGMGYTIYF	TGTGCCTGGAGGGACGGGGGAATGGGATACACCATATATTTT
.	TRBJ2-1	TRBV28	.	CASMGGGESSYNEQFF	TGTGCCAGCATGGGAGGCGGCGAGAGCTCCTACAATGAGCAGTTCTTC
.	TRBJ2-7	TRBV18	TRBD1	CASSPPNRGDEQYF	TGTGCCAGCTCACCACCGAACAGGGGCGACGAGCAGTACTTC
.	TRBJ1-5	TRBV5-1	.	CASSSGAENQPQHF	TGCGCCAGCAGCTCCGGGGCTGAGAATCAGCCCCAGCATTTT
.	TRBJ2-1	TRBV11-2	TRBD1	CASRVDRGDYNEQFF	TGTGCCAGCAGGGTAGACAGGGGGGACTACAATGAGCAGTTCTTC
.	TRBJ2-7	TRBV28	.	CASSLSYGSYEQYF	TGTGCCAGCAGTTTATCGTACGGGTCCTACGAGCAGTACTTC
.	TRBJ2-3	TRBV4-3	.	CASSQGLLTDTQYF	TGCGCCAGCAGCCAAGGACTTCTCACAGATACGCAGTATTTT
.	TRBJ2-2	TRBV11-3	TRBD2	CASSPGRGRGTGELFF	TGTGCCAGCAGCCCCGGACGGGGGAGGGGCACCGGGGAGCTGTTTTTT
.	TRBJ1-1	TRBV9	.	CASSVVGAGFNTEAFF	TGTGCCAGCAGCGTAGTTGGGGCCGGGTTTAACACTGAAGCTTTCTTT
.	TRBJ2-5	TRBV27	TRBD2	CASSLSSGGETQYF	TGTGCCAGCAGTTTAAGTAGCGGGGGAGAGACCCAGTACTTC
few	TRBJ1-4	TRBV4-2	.	CASSPPREKLFF	TGTGCCAGCAGCCCGCCTCGTGAAAAACTGTTTTTT
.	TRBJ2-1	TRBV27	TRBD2	CASSPSSGLTYNEQFF	TGTGCCAGCAGCCCATCTAGCGGACTAACCTACAATGAGCAGTTCTTC
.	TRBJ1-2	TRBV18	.	CASSPAVPNYGYTF	TGTGCCAGCTCACCAGCGGTTCCTAACTATGGCTACACCTTC
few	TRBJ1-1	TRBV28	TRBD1	CASSLRRQGTEAFF	TGTGCCAGCAGTTTAAGGAGACAGGGCACTGAAGCTTTCTTT
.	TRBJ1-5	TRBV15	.	CATSRGGRRDNQPQHF	TGTGCCACCAGCAGAGGGGGACGGAGGGACAATCAGCCCCAGCATTTT
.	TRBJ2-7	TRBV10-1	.	CASRNWDWDFYEQYF	TGCGCCAGCAGGAACTGGGACTGGGATTTCTACGAGCAGTACTTC
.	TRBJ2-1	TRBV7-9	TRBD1	CASSSGTGGFEQFF	TGTGCCAGCAGCTCGGGGACAGGGGGATTTGAGCAGTTCTTC
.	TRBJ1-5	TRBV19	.	CASSIGGTVPSGPQHF	TGTGCCAGTAGTATAGGCGGCACCGTCCCCAGTGGGCCCCAGCATTTT
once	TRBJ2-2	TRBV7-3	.	CASSLSVVGELFF	TGTGCCAGCAGCTTATCTGTGGTCGGGGAGCTGTTTTTT
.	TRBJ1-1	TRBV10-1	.	CASRTDTGTEAFF	TGCGCCAGCAGGACGGACACGGGCACTGAAGCTTTCTTT
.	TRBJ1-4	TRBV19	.	CASSILDSANEKLFF	TGTGCCAGTAGTATACTAGACTCTGCTAATGAAAAACTGTTTTTT
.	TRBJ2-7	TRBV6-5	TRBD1	CASSYTVHRGAYEQYF	TGTGCCAGCAGTTACACGGTCCACAGGGGGGCCTACGAGCAGTACTTC
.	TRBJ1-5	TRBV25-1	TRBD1	CASTQRTGGVPNQPQHF	TGTGCCAGCACTCAACGGACAGGGGGTGTGCCCAATCAGCCCCAGCATTTT
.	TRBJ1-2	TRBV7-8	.	CASSQPPSTVNYGYTF	TGTGCCAGCAGCCAACCCCCCTCGACGGTAAACTATGGCTACACCTTC